These T cell receptor beta chains were read from a single sample in a study of blood T cell repertoires in COVID-19. Libraries were prepared by immunoSEQ multiplex PCR; TCRdb keeps only in-frame clonotypes and omits some of them. The top ten hold 3.9% of the sample, which has about 320,000 clones, roughly nine tenths seen once. The sample was PBMCs or T cells enriched from blood (not recorded which). The receptors were sampled from a woman aged 30 to 39 who had been exposed to COVID-19. Each CDR3 is given with its conserved first and last residue. Fields, in order: V gene, clone size, J gene, D gene, CDR3 DNA, CDR3 protein. D genes are given only for firm matches. Only some rows state a clone size, as once, few, many or a class for expanded clones.

TRBV4-2	NA	TRBJ2-5	NA	TGTGCCAGCAGCCAAGACTGGGGGCCTCTGGGAGAGACCCAGTACTTC	CASSQDWGPLGETQYF
TRBV27	NA	TRBJ2-7	NA	TGTGCCAGCAGTTTCGGGGGCCAGGGGGCCTACGAGCAGTACTTC	CASSFGGQGAYEQYF
TRBV28	few	TRBJ1-2	NA	TGTGCCAGCAGTTGGGCGAATGGCTACACCTTC	CASSWANGYTF
TRBV10-3	once	TRBJ1-4	TRBD1	TGTGCCATCAGTGAAACAGGGGATAAAACTAATGAAAAACTGTTTTTT	CAISETGDKTNEKLFF
TRBV5-6	NA	TRBJ1-4	NA	TGTGCCAGCAACCTCGGCGCAGGGCGGGAAAAACTGTTTTTT	CASNLGAGREKLFF
TRBV7-6	NA	TRBJ2-7	NA	TGTGCCAGCAGCTTAGAAACAGGGTCGACTGGCTACGAGCAGTACTTC	CASSLETGSTGYEQYF
TRBV3-1/TRBV3-2	once	TRBJ2-3	TRBD2	TGTGCCAGCAGCCGGCTAGCGGGGGTCGATACGCAGTATTTT	CASSRLAGVDTQYF
TRBV29-1	few	TRBJ1-1	TRBD1	TGCAGCGTTGAACCGGGACAGCCCCATAGGGCCACTGAAGCTTTCTTT	CSVEPGQPHRATEAFF
TRBV4-1	NA	TRBJ1-1	TRBD1	TGCGCCAGCAGCCTGATGACAGGGGGCACTGAAGCTTTCTTT	CASSLMTGGTEAFF
TRBV27	NA	TRBJ2-3	NA	TGTGCCAGCAGTATCGATACAGGGTCAGGAGATACGCAGTATTTT	CASSIDTGSGDTQYF
TRBV5-5	NA	TRBJ2-7	TRBD2	TGTGCCAGCAGCTTGGGAAGGCTAGCGGGGGTTTACGAGCAGTACTTC	CASSLGRLAGVYEQYF
TRBV3-1/TRBV3-2	few	TRBJ2-7	NA	TGTGCCAGCAGCCACCCAGCTACCGGACTCGAGACCCCTCTTACCTACGAGCAGTACTTC	CASSHPATGLETPLTYEQYF
TRBV4-1	NA	TRBJ2-7	TRBD2	TGCGCCAGCAGCCTGCGGGGGAGCGGGGGATCCTACGAGCAGTACTTC	CASSLRGSGGSYEQYF
TRBV5-6	NA	TRBJ1-2	NA	TGTGCCAGCAGCTTGGCTGCCGGGGGCTACACCTTC	CASSLAAGGYTF
TRBV18	NA	TRBJ1-2	NA	TGTGCCAGCTCACCATCCGTCGAGAAAACGCGCGGCTACACCTTC	CASSPSVEKTRGYTF
TRBV4-2	NA	TRBJ1-3	NA	TGTGCCAGCAGCCAAGATGTCGCAGGCGGAAACACCATATATTTT	CASSQDVAGGNTIYF
TRBV6-5	NA	TRBJ1-6	TRBD1	TGTGCCAGCACCTTCGACAGGGTTTATAATTCACCCCTCCACTTT	CASTFDRVYNSPLHF
TRBV12-3/TRBV12-4	NA	TRBJ1-2	NA	TGTGCCAGCAGTTTTCGGAGGGGTGGCTACACCTTC	CASSFRRGGYTF
TRBV6-4	NA	TRBJ1-2	NA	TGTGCCAGCAGCGGGGGGGTGGCCGCCTATCCCTATGGCTACACCTTC	CASSGGVAAYPYGYTF
TRBV7-9	NA	TRBJ2-2	NA	TGTGCCAGCAGCTTAGAGGAGGGTGCCTCTACCGGGGAGCTGTTTTTT	CASSLEEGASTGELFF
TRBV6-5	NA	TRBJ1-4	NA	TGTGCCAGCAGTTACAACGGGCGGGCAAATGAAAAACTGTTTTTT	CASSYNGRANEKLFF
TRBV7-2	NA	TRBJ1-2	TRBD1	TGTGCCAGCAGCATAGACAGGGGTGGCGGCTACACCTTC	CASSIDRGGGYTF
TRBV15	NA	TRBJ2-7	NA	TGTGCCACCAGCCGCCGTCCCGGACATCTCTCCTACGAGCAGTACTTC	CATSRRPGHLSYEQYF
TRBV18	once	TRBJ1-1	NA	TGTGCCAGCTCATCATCCCGGGACACTGAAGCTTTCTTT	CASSSSRDTEAFF
TRBV6-5	once	TRBJ1-3	TRBD1	TGTGCCAGCAGTTACGCGTCAGGGGGCCTTGGAAACACCATATATTTT	CASSYASGGLGNTIYF